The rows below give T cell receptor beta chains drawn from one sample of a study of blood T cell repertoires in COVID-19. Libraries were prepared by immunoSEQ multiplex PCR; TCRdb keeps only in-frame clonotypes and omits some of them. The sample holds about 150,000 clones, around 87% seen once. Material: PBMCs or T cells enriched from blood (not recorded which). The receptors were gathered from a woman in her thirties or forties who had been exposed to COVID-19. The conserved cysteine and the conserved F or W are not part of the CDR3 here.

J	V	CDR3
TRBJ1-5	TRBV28	ASSGGQNNQPQH
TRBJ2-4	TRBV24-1	ATSDPQDTNIQY
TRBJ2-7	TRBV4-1	ASSQMIGGSYEQY
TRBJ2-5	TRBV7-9	ASRAIVETQY
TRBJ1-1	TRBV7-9	ASVPTVNTEAF
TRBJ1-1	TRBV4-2	ASPGRRHEAF
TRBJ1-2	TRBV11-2	ASSPLAGAYGYT
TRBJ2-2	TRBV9	ASSPTPGTPNTGELF
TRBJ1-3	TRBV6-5	ASSPGISGNTIY
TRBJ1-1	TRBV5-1	ASSLQANTEAF
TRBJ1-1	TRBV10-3	AISESPVNTEAF
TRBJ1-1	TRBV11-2	ASSTTGGGEAF
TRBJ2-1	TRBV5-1	ASSLDEGDNEQF
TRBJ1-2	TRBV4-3	ASSQERGAFYGYT
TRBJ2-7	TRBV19	ASSEPGHRAYEQY
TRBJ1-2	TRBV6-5	ASSLGQGNYGYT
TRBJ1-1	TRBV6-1	ASSEAQGLGEAF
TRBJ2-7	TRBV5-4	ASSLGQSAYEQY
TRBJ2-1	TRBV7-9	ASSPWGQGVYEQF
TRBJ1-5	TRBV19	ASSGQGGNQPQH
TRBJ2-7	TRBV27	ASSFPGEGEQY
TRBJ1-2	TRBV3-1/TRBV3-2	ASSQVLPGRDGYT
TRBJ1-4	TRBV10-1	ASQGTTNEKLF
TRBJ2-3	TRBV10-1	ASSESKTSGVNTDTQY
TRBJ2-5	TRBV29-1	SAQAPIGLAEPNDQETQY
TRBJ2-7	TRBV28	ASGLFYEQY
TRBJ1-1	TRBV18	ASSPPNGQITEAF
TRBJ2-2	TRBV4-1	ASSRTGFTGELF
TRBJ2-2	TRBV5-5	ASSLTSGSTNTGELF
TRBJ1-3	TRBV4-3	ASSAGRFSGNTIY
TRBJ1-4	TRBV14	ASSQLTGVNEKLF
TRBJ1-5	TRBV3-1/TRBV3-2	ASAGQGDNQPQH
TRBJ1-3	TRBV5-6	ASSLGSSGNTIY
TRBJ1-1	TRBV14	ASRWDSNTEAF
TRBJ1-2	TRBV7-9	ASSLGQVDTYGYT
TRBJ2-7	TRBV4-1	ASSQDHRTSAEQY
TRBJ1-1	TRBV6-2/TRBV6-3	ASSTGQMNTEAF
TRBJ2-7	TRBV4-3	ASSIDRGIEQY
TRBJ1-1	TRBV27	ASSLTANTEAF
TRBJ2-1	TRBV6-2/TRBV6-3	ASSEPFSGNEQF
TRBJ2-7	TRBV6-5	ASSYVSGAFGEQY
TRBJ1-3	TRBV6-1	ASSERWQGFGNTIY
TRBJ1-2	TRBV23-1	ASIKKGQGCGYT
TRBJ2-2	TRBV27	ASSSTGPGELF
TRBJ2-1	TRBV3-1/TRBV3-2	ASSHTLQGEQF
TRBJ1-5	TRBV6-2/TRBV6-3	ASSSGTGQNQPQH
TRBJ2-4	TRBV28	ASSPRYADGAKNIQY
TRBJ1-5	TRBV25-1	ASSTQGPSQPQH
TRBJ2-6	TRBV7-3	ASSLNALQLSGANVLT
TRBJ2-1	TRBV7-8	ASSFLSQGAHEQF
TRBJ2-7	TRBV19	ASSSPAGGPVLNYEQY
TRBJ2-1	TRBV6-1	ASSELLAGIGEQF